A single sample gave rise to the 20 T cell receptor beta chains below, sequenced in a study of blood T cells in healthy people across ages. The use of a sample-barcoded 5' primer and a J-beta primer mix characterized a second PCR of roughly 6 to 11 cycles. TCRdb re-called the 5' RACE reads through MiXCR, storing one row per CDR3 protein. This table has some 1.5 million distinct CDR3 sequences, approximately 28% appearing once. The specimen was blood. The source of these receptors is a woman aged 25 to 45 in good health.

This clonotype occurred a few times. The chain uses TRBV7-6 and TRBJ1-1; D ambiguous. Germline V gene data show CDR1 as SGHVS and CDR2 as FNYEAQ. The CDR3 has 16 amino acids. Trimming removed 0 bases at V and 4 bases at J, with 15 bases between. The chain's CDR3 is CASSLASGVVSTEAFF. CDR3 nucleotides: TGTGCCAGCAGCTTAGCGTCTGGGGTTGTGAGCACTGAAGCTTTCTTT.

This clonotype has a count of ten or more. This sequence joins TRBV20-1 and TRBJ2-5; D gene uncertain. The V end was cut by 2 bases, the J end by 2 bases, with 12 bases between. The CDR3 extends over 14 amino acids. CDR1 and CDR2 from the germline V gene are DFQATT and SNEGSKA (reference sequence). CDR3 DNA sequence: TGCAGTGCTAGAACCGGCGCCATTCAAGAGACCCAGTACTTC. Translated: CSARTGAIQETQYF.

Comment on this clonotype: Being one base from a much bigger clone, this may be a read error. This chain connects TRBV5-1 to TRBJ2-3; D unresolved. The V end lost 0 bases, the J end lost 2 bases, and 7 bases lay between the germline ends. The germline gives CDR1 SGHRS, CDR2 YFSETQ. This CDR3 contains 14 residues. The CDR3 nucleotides read TGCGCCAGCAGCTTGGAACAGATCACAGATACGCAGTATTTT. Residues: CASSLEQITDTQYF.

This chain connects TRBV18 to TRBJ1-2; 11 positions match TRBD1. CDR1 and CDR2 (germline): KGHSH, LQKENI. J gave up 8 bases and V 5 bases, and 10 bases lay outside the gene matches. The CDR3 is 15 residues long. The CDR3 region has the DNA TGTGCCAGCTCAGCCGGCGGACAGGGGGCTGGAGGCTACACCTTC. Protein product: CASSAGGQGAGGYTF.

V and J are TRBV24-1 and TRBJ1-5; D possibly corresponds to TRBD1 (6 bases). The V end lost 7 bases, the J end lost 3 bases, and 12 bases lay between the germline ends. This CDR3 has 14 residues. Germline V gives CDR1 KGHDR, CDR2 SFDVKD. The CDR3 bases are TGTGCCACCAGGGTGGGACAAGTCAATCAGCCCCAGCATTTT. This sequence encodes CATRVGQVNQPQHF.

This clonotype was found many times. This sequence joins TRBV24-1 and TRBJ2-5, with 9 bases fitting TRBD1. The V and J ends lost 3 bases and 5 bases, in that order; junction bases with no gene match: 3. The CDR3 is 14 amino acids. CDR1 is KGHDR and CDR2 is SFDVKD in the germline V gene. CDR3 region: CATSDPGQGETQYF. The DNA for the CDR3 is TGTGCCACCAGTGATCCTGGACAGGGGGAGACCCAGTACTTC.

This clonotype was recorded many times. V gene TRBV7-2 combines with J gene TRBJ2-5; 10 bases are a match to TRBD2. Germline V gene data show CDR1 as SGHTA and CDR2 as FQGNSA. V gave up 3 bases and J gave up 2 bases; unmatched junction bases: 6. CDR3 length: 16 residues. As DNA, the CDR3 is TGTGCCAGCAGCTTTCAGCCTAGCGGGGGTCAAGAGACCCAGTACTTC. Its protein is CASSFQPSGGQETQYF.

This clonotype appeared many times. The gene calls are TRBV5-1 and TRBJ2-3, with D hard to call. The CDR3 spans 13 residues. The V gene lost 8 bases and the J gene lost 4 bases, with 14 bases spanning the gap. Germline V gene lookup returns CDR1 SGHRS and CDR2 YFSETQ. The CDR3 sequence: CASSTPGADTQYF. CDR3 nucleotides: TGCGCCAGTTCCACGCCAGGAGCAGATACGCAGTATTTT. Full variable domain (remainder filled in from reference TRBV5-1 and TRBJ2-3): KAGVTQTPRYLIKTRGQQVTLSCSPISGHRSVSWYQQTPGQGLQFLFEYFSETQRNKGNFPGRFSGRQFSNSRSEMNVSTLELGDSALYLCASSTPGADTQYFGPGTRLTVL.

This chain uses TRBV3-1 with TRBJ1-2; D not resolved. In germline, CDR1 is LGHDT, CDR2 YNNKEL (reference sequence). The V end was cut by 0 bases, the J end by 8 bases, with 10 bases between. The CDR3 length is 13 residues. In DNA, the CDR3 is TGTGCCAGCAGCCAAGAAGGCAGAAGCGGCTACACCTTC. Translated: CASSQEGRSGYTF.

V is TRBV15 and J is TRBJ2-1, with D maybe TRBD1 (6 bases). This CDR3 is built from 16 residues. V shed 3 bases and J shed 3 bases, with 15 bases lying between them. Germline V gene data show CDR1 as LNHNV and CDR2 as YYDKDF (reference sequence). Here the CDR3 DNA reads TGTGCCACCAGCAGGGGGACAAAGCGGAGCTACAATGAGCAGTTCTTC. This translates into CATSRGTKRSYNEQFF. Filled out from reference TRBV15 and TRBJ2-1, the complete variable domain reads DAMVIQNPRYQVTQFGKPVTLSCSQTLNHNVMYWYQQKSSQAPKLLFHYYDKDFNNEADTPDNFQSRRPNTSFCFLDIRSPGLGDTAMYLCATSRGTKRSYNEQFFGPGTRLTVL.

The rearrangement links TRBV6-5 to TRBJ2-4; tentative D call: TRBD2 (5 bases). Germline V lookup: CDR1 MNHEY, CDR2 SVGAGI. V dropped 2 bases and J dropped 3 bases, with 17 bases sitting between them. The CDR3 runs to 17 residues. CDR3 amino acids: CASSYKGRGNNKNIQYF. The CDR3 DNA reads TGTGCCAGCAGTTACAAGGGTAGAGGGAATAACAAAAACATTCAGTACTTC.

This chain links TRBV5-1 with TRBJ2-7; 8 nucleotides match TRBD1. V shed 0 bases, J shed 0 bases, and the junction held 14 bases outside the gene matches. This CDR3 is 19 amino acids long. Germline V lookup: CDR1 SGHRS, CDR2 YFSETQ. The CDR3, as DNA: TGCGCCAGCAGCTTGGCCATCACCGGGACAGGACTGAGCTCCTACGAGCAGTACTTC. Amino acids: CASSLAITGTGLSSYEQYF.

The chain combines TRBV5-1 with TRBJ2-7, with D unclear. This CDR3 is 14 amino acids long. The V gene's germline CDR1 is SGHRS and CDR2 YFSETQ. V lost 0 bases, J lost 5 bases, and 12 bases lay in between. The CDR3: CASSLVASGNEQYF. CDR3 DNA sequence: TGCGCCAGCAGCTTGGTGGCCTCCGGCAACGAGCAGTACTTC.

This clonotype was observed a few times. The chain joins TRBV6-1 to TRBJ1-4; D is perhaps TRBD1 (5 bases). The CDR3 is made up of 13 amino acids. Per germline, CDR1 MNHNS and CDR2 SASEGT. The V end was cut by 9 bases, the J end by 10 bases, with 18 bases between. As DNA, the CDR3 is TGTGCCAGTCGGGACCCCTCTGCTGGAAAACTGTTTTTT. Translation: CASRDPSAGKLFF.

A note on this clonotype: The germline gene is not matched at one end of the junction; a read error may be the cause. The chain combines TRBV4-3 with TRBJ1-1; possible D gene TRBD1, 6 bases. Germline V lookup: CDR1 LGHNA, CDR2 YSLEER. The CDR3 is 17 amino acids. The CDR3 is CASSQEEGIGQNTGAFF. The CDR3 DNA sequence: TGCGCCAGCAGCCAAGAAGAAGGGATAGGACAGAACACTGGAGCTTTCTTT.

This clonotype is a singleton in its sample. At one end the junction does not follow the germline gene, possibly because of a read error. This rearrangement joins TRBV27 to TRBJ2-3; D uncertain. CDR1 is MNHEY, CDR2 SMNVEV, per germline (reference sequence). CDR3 length equals 14 residues. The CDR3 protein is CASSFRYGTDAQYF. The CDR3 nucleotides are TGTGCCAGCAGTTTCCGCTATGGCACAGATGCGCAGTATTTT.

The chain is built from TRBV2 and TRBJ2-4, with D unresolved. With the DNA end fitting TRBJ2-7 better, the J assignment may be wrong. The CDR3 extends over 14 amino acids. CDR1 is SNHLY and CDR2 is FYNNEI in the germline V gene. The CDR3 DNA sequence: TGTGCCAGCAGTGTCGAAGCGCCCTCCTACGAGCAGTACTTC. The encoded protein is CASSVEAPSYEQYF.

For this clonotype: Possible read error: a much larger clone is one base away. The chain has TRBV29-1 and TRBJ2-1; D gene unclear. V lost 4 bases and J lost 13, with 17 bases in between. This CDR3 has 12 residues. The germline CDR1 and CDR2 sequences are SQVTM and ANQGSEA. CDR3: CSVVPRIETQFF. The CDR3 coding sequence is TGCAGCGTTGTACCCAGGATAGAGACCCAGTTCTTC.

The V gene is TRBV4-1, the J gene TRBJ1-4; no clear D gene. Germline CDR1 and CDR2: MGHRA and YSYEKL. Between the trimmed V and J ends, which lost 1 base and 8 bases, there was a span of 8 bases. The CDR3 consists of 13 residues. In DNA form, the CDR3 reads TGCGCCAGCAGCCAAGCCTACGGCGAAAAACTGTTTTTT. Its translation: CASSQAYGEKLFF.

V usage is TRBV18 and J usage is TRBJ1-3, with a weak D call TRBD1 (5 bases). V lost 4 bases to trimming and J lost 0 bases, with 16 bases between them. Germline V CDR1 and CDR2: KGHSH, LQKENI. The CDR3 has 17 residues. In DNA form, the CDR3 reads TGTGCCAGCTCACTCCTAGGAGGGACGGCCTCTGGAAACACCATATATTTT. Translation: CASSLLGGTASGNTIYF. The full variable domain, rest sourced from reference TRBV18 and TRBJ1-3, is NAGVMQNPRHLVRRRGQEARLRCSPMKGHSHVYWYRQLPEEGLKFMVYLQKENIIDESGMPKERFSAEFPKEGPSILRIQQVVRGDSAAYFCASSLLGGTASGNTIYFGEGSWLTVV.